These 9 T cell receptor beta chains share one sample of origin, sequenced in a study of neurological immune-mediated disorders. From the 5' RACE reads, TCRdb called clonotypes with MiXCR, one entry per CDR3 protein. The sample holds 70,000 or so distinct CDR3 sequences; 2.5% to 4% are singletons and the top ten take roughly 5.2%. Sequencing was done on a sample of PBMCs. These receptors were taken from a woman between 45 and 65 years old with multiple sclerosis.

This clonotype showed up many times. The chain has TRBV6-2 or TRBV6-3 and TRBJ1-4; TRBD1 matches at 7 bases. The CDR3 has 14 residues. The germline V gene encodes CDR1 MNHEY and CDR2 SVGEGT. V shed 6 bases, J shed 4 bases, and the junction held 5 bases outside the gene matches. CDR3 DNA sequence: TGTGCCAGCAGAAGGACAGGAAATAATGAAAAACTGTTTTTT. This translates into CASRRTGNNEKLFF.

This clonotype was seen at least ten times. This chain connects TRBV3-1 to TRBJ1-1, with D perhaps matching TRBD1 (5 bases). The V and J ends lost 1 base and 2 bases respectively, with 14 bases between them. CDR3 length: 16 amino acids. Germline V gene sequence: CDR1 LGHDT, CDR2 YNNKEL (reference sequence). The CDR3 here is CASSQARLGGNTEAFF. The CDR3 DNA is TGTGCCAGCAGCCAAGCCCGGTTGGGGGGTAACACTGAAGCTTTCTTT.

This clonotype was seen many times. V usage is TRBV27 and J usage is TRBJ2-2; 14 bases fit TRBD2. The CDR3 length is 15 residues. V shed 6 bases, J shed 6 bases, and the junction held 3 bases outside the gene matches. In germline, CDR1 is MNHEY, CDR2 SMNVEV (reference sequence). The CDR3 region has the DNA TGTGCCAGCAGGGGGGGACTAGCGGGAGCCGGGGAGCTGTTTTTT. Translation: CASRGGLAGAGELFF.

In its sample, this clonotype was seen many times. The V call is TRBV6-5, the J call TRBJ2-7; 11 nucleotides match TRBD2. Trimming cost V 6 bases and J 6 bases; bases outside gene matches: 10. Germline CDR1 MNHEY, CDR2 SVGAGI. The CDR3 sequence is 15 residues long. The CDR3 loop reads CASRATSGGLVEQYV. The CDR3 DNA sequence: TGTGCCAGCAGAGCTACTAGCGGGGGTCTGGTCGAGCAGTACGTC.

This clonotype showed up many times. The chain recombines TRBV29-1 with TRBJ2-3; 9 nucleotides align to TRBD2. Unmatched junction bases numbered 2, after V lost 4 bases and J lost 3 bases. This CDR3 contains 13 residues. Germline V gene lookup returns CDR1 SQVTM and CDR2 ANQGSEA. As DNA, the CDR3 is TGCAGCGTTGGGCTAGCGGGGACAGATACGCAGTATTTT. It codes for CSVGLAGTDTQYF.

Ten or more counts support this clonotype. The V call is TRBV20-1, the J call TRBJ1-1, with unresolved D. Trimming left V 3 bases short and J 7 bases short, with 15 bases between. The germline V gene encodes CDR1 DFQATT and CDR2 SNEGSKA (reference sequence). This CDR3 comprises 13 residues. The CDR3 is CSARAPTHSEAFF. The CDR3, as DNA: TGCAGTGCTAGGGCTCCTACCCACAGTGAAGCTTTCTTT.

This clonotype has a count of ten or more. This sequence joins TRBV6-6 and TRBJ2-1; D is ambiguous. Trimming removed 2 bases at V and 7 bases at J, with 12 bases between. The germline V gene has CDR1 MNHNY and CDR2 SVGAGI (reference sequence). The CDR3 is 14 residues long. The chain's CDR3 is CASSYRTETNEQFF. For the CDR3, the DNA is TGTGCCAGCAGTTACCGGACGGAAACGAATGAGCAGTTCTTC.

This clonotype was counted ten times or more. V is TRBV20-1 and J is TRBJ2-5, with a weak D call TRBD1 (6 bases). This CDR3 is 13 amino acids long. Per the germline V gene, CDR1 is DFQATT and CDR2 is SNEGSKA (reference sequence). Trimming shortened V by 4 bases and J by 4 bases, and 13 bases separated the two germline ends. The CDR3 DNA is TGCAGTGCTACGAGGCTAGGGGGAGAGACCCAGTACTTC. Translated: CSATRLGGETQYF.

The table lists this clonotype with many counts. V is TRBV12-3 or TRBV12-4 and J is TRBJ1-1, with a possible D match to TRBD1 (5 bases). The V end lost 9 bases, the J end lost 3 bases, and 14 bases lay between the germline ends. This CDR3 has 13 residues. The chain's CDR3 is CASTRLGDTEAFF. Written as DNA, the CDR3 is TGTGCCAGTACCCGACTGGGGGACACTGAAGCTTTCTTT.